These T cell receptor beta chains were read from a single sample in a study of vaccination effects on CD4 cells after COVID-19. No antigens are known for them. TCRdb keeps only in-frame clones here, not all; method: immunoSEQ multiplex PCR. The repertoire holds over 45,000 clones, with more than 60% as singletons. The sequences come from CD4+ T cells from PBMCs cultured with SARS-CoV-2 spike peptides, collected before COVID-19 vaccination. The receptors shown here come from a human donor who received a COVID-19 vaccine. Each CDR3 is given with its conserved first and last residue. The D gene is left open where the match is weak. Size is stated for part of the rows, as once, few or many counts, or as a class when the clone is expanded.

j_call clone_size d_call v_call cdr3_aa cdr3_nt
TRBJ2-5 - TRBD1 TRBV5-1 CASSLRQGSETQYF TGCGCCAGCAGCTTAAGACAGGGTAGCGAGACCCAGTACTTC
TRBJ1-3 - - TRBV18 CASSPKGDAGNTIYF TGTGCCAGCTCTCCGAAGGGAGACGCGGGAAACACCATATATTTT
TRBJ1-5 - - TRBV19 CASSPPGSRIGNQPQHF TGTGCCAGTAGTCCCCCGGGGAGCCGTATAGGCAATCAGCCCCAGCATTTT
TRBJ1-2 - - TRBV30 CASRRTGLYGYTF TGTGCCTCACGGAGGACGGGACTCTATGGCTACACCTTC
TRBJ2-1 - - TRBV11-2 CASSLVGYYEQFF TGTGCCAGCAGCTTAGTGGGGTACTATGAGCAGTTCTTC
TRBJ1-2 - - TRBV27 CASSFRANYGYTF TGTGCCAGCAGTTTCAGGGCTAACTATGGCTACACCTTC
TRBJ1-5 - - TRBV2 CASSVERGNQPQHF TGTGCCAGCAGTGTCGAACGGGGCAATCAGCCCCAGCATTTT
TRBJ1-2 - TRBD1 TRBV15 CATSIPQGGGYTF TGTGCCACCAGCATCCCACAGGGGGGTGGCTACACCTTC
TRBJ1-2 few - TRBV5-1 CASSLDQGYGYTF TGCGCCAGCAGCTTGGATCAGGGCTATGGCTACACCTTC
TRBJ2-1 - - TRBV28 CASSLQRGYDYNEQFF TGTGCCAGCAGTCTTCAACGGGGGTACGACTACAATGAGCAGTTCTTC
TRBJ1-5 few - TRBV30 CAWSPRGQVSNQPQHF TGTGCCTGGAGTCCCCGGGGGCAGGTAAGCAATCAGCCCCAGCATTTT
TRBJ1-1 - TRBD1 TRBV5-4 CASSPDRGKGVGTEAFF TGTGCCAGCAGCCCGGACAGGGGTAAAGGTGTGGGGACTGAAGCTTTCTTT
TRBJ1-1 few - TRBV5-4 CASSLAPKGQDEAFF TGTGCCAGCAGCCTGGCCCCTAAGGGCCAGGATGAAGCTTTCTTT
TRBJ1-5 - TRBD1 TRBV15 CATSRGGTGEPQHF TGTGCCACCAGCAGAGGGGGGACAGGGGAGCCCCAGCATTTT
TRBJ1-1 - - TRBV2 CASSEQGTEAFF TGTGCCAGCAGTGAACAGGGAACTGAAGCTTTCTTT
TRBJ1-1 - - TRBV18 CASSPQQENTEAFF TGTGCCAGCTCACCACAACAGGAGAACACTGAAGCTTTCTTT
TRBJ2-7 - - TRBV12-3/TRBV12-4 CASSTGTVYEQYF TGTGCCAGCAGTACGGGGACTGTGTACGAGCAGTACTTC
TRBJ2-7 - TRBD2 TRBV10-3 CAISGAGSYEQYF TGTGCCATCAGTGGAGCGGGATCCTACGAGCAGTACTTC
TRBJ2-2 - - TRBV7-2 CASSLVGNTGELFF TGTGCCAGCAGCTTAGTGGGGAACACCGGGGAGCTGTTTTTT
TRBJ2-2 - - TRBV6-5 CASRDGRSNTGELFF TGTGCCAGCAGGGACGGCAGGTCGAACACCGGGGAGCTGTTTTTT
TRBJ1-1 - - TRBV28 CASSLNLKAGKGVTEAFF TGTGCCAGCAGTTTAAACCTTAAGGCAGGGAAGGGGGTAACTGAAGCTTTCTTT
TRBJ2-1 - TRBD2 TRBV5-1 CASSPRTSGRQYNEQFF TGCGCCAGCAGCCCACGGACTAGCGGGAGACAGTACAATGAGCAGTTCTTC
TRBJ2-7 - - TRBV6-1 CASSEPGGASYEQYF TGTGCCAGCAGTGAGCCAGGGGGGGCTTCCTACGAGCAGTACTTC
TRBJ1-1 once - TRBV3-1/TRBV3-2 CASSPLRRQEAFF TGTGCCAGCAGCCCCCTGCGGAGACAGGAAGCTTTCTTT
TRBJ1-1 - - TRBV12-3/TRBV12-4 CASSRTGTEAFF TGTGCCAGCAGTCGCACGGGAACTGAAGCTTTCTTT
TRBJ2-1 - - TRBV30 CAWSVIRWAGEQFF TGTGCCTGGAGTGTAATCAGGTGGGCCGGTGAGCAGTTCTTC
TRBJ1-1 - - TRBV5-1 CASSSEGNTEAFF TGCGCCAGCAGCTCAGAGGGGAACACTGAAGCTTTCTTT
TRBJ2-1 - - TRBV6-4 CASSSGDNEQFF TGTGCCAGCAGTAGCGGAGACAATGAGCAGTTCTTC
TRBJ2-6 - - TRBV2 CASKGGFSGANVLTF TGTGCCAGCAAGGGGGGTTTCTCTGGGGCCAACGTCCTGACTTTC
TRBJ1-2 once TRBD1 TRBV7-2 CASSLASEGGHGYTF TGTGCCAGCAGCTTAGCGTCGGAAGGGGGCCATGGCTACACCTTC
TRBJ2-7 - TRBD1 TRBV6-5 CASSQTTGGEQYF TGTGCCAGCAGCCAAACTACAGGGGGCGAGCAGTACTTC
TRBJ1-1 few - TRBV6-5 CASSYSIRAGGTEAFF TGTGCCAGCAGTTACTCTATAAGGGCCGGGGGCACTGAAGCTTTCTTT
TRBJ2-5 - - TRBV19 CASSIVRGQETQYF TGTGCCAGTAGTATAGTACGGGGGCAAGAGACCCAGTACTTC
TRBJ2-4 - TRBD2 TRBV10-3 CATMGGEQVQYF TGTGCCACCATGGGGGGGGAACAGGTTCAGTACTTC
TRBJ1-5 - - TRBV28 CASRGYSNQPQHF TGTGCCAGCAGGGGTTATTCGAATCAGCCCCAGCATTTT
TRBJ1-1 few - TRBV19 CASSRRENTEAFF TGTGCCAGTAGTAGGCGGGAGAACACTGAAGCTTTCTTT
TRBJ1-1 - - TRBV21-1 CASSKIIGHNEAFF TGTGCCAGCAGCAAAATTATCGGGCATAATGAAGCTTTCTTT
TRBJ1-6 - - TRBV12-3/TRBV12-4 CASSPSDSPLHF TGTGCCAGCAGTCCCTCCGATTCACCCCTCCACTTT
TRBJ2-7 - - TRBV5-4 CASSLSGNEQYF TGTGCCAGCAGCTTGTCTGGGAACGAGCAGTACTTC
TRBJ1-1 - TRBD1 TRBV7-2 CASSPLLGQGATEAFF TGTGCCAGCAGCCCACTCCTGGGACAGGGGGCCACTGAAGCTTTCTTT
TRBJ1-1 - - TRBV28 CASRAPGWSEAFF TGTGCCAGCAGAGCCCCCGGGTGGTCAGAAGCTTTCTTT
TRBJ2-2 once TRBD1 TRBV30 CAWGTGLALTGELFF TGTGCCTGGGGGACAGGGCTGGCCCTCACCGGGGAGCTGTTTTTT
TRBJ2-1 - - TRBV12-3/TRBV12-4 CASSRNNEQFF TGTGCCAGCAGTCGAAACAATGAGCAGTTCTTC
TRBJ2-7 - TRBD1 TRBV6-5 CASMRDSYEQYF TGTGCCAGCATGAGGGACAGCTACGAGCAGTACTTC
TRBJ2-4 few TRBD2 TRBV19 CASSIVGGLAKNIQYF TGTGCCAGTAGTATAGTCGGGGGGTTAGCCAAAAACATTCAGTACTTC
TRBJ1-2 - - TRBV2 CASSVRDYGYTF TGTGCCAGCAGTGTCCGGGACTATGGCTACACCTTC
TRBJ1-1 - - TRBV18 CASSPMGAQNTEAFF TGTGCCAGCTCACCAATGGGGGCCCAGAACACTGAAGCTTTCTTT
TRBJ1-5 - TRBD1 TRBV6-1 CASSEAGQGAIYSNQPQHF TGTGCCAGCAGTGAAGCGGGACAGGGGGCGATTTATAGCAATCAGCCCCAGCATTTT
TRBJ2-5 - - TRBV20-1 CSATPGETQYF TGCAGTGCCACCCCCGGCGAGACCCAGTACTTC
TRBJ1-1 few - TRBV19 CASSIRRGTEAFF TGTGCCAGTAGTATTCGCAGGGGCACTGAAGCTTTCTTT
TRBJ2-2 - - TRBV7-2 CASSLAFTTGELFF TGTGCCAGCAGCTTAGCCTTTACCACCGGGGAGCTGTTTTTT
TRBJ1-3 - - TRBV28 CASTLGGYGNTIYF TGTGCCAGCACTTTGGGGGGGTACGGAAACACCATATATTTT
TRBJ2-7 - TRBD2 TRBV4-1 CASSQGTRSYEQYF TGCGCCAGCAGCCAAGGGACTAGGTCCTACGAGCAGTACTTC
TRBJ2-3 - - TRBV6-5 CASSYVDTQYF TGTGCCAGCAGTTATGTAGATACGCAGTATTTT
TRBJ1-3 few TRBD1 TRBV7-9 CAIGDRGPGNTIYF TGTGCCATCGGAGACAGGGGGCCCGGAAACACCATATATTTT
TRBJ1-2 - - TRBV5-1 CASRSQQGTSLYYGYTF TGCGCCAGCAGGTCTCAACAAGGGACCTCCCTTTACTATGGCTACACCTTC
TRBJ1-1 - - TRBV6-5 CASSFDAVLTEAFF TGTGCCAGCAGTTTTGACGCCGTCCTCACTGAAGCTTTCTTT